This entry concerns a single TCR beta chain. This specimen comes from a study of blood T cell repertoires in COVID-19. Trimming pared 3 bases from V and 2 bases from J, leaving 18 bases between. Looked up from germline, CDR1 is SGDLS and CDR2 is YYNGEE. The CDR3 runs to 16 residues. The authors' processing: Reference gene primers were amplified, and this amplification served to estimate nucleated cell counts. Method: immunoSEQ multiplex PCR; TCRdb's copy keeps in-frame clones and lacks some. The V and J calls and clone size were taken over from that table, and D and trimming were inferred from the DNA. The profile shows about 52,000 clones, 87% of them singletons.

The rearrangement joins TRBV9 to TRBJ2-7; no reliable D call. The sequencing input was peripheral blood. The clonotype was recovered from a human donor with active COVID-19. The donor label of this sample is uncertain. CDR3 DNA: TGTGCCAGCAGCGACACGCCCGAAGACACCACCTACGAGCAGTACTTC. It codes for CASSDTPEDTTYEQYF.